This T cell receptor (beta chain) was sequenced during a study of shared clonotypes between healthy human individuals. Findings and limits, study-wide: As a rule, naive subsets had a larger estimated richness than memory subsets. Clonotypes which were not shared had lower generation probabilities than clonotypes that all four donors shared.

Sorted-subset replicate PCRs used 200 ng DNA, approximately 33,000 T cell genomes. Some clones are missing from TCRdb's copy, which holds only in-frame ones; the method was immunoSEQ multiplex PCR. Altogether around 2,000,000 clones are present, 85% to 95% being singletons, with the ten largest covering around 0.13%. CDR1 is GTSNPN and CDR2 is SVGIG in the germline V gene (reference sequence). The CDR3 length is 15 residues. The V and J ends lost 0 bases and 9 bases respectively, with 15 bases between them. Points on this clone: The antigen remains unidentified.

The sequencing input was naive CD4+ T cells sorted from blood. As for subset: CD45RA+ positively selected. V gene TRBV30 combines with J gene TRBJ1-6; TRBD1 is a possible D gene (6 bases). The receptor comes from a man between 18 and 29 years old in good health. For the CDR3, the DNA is TGTGCCTGGAGTGTTTCACAGGGAATCTCTTCACCCCTCCACTTT. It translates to CAWSVSQGISSPLHF.